This TCR beta chain was captured in a study of shared clonotypes between healthy human individuals (dated by TCRdb to 2020 to 2021). The study in broad terms: The cohort included a few men and two women between 18 and 49 years of age. To increase sequencing depth and limit assay-specific biases, different laboratories used diverse techniques to prepare libraries and sequence TCR repertoires. For each donor, CD4 naive and CD4 memory were each given three plates, CD8 naive was given two plates, and CD8 memory was given one plate. Between about 0.94 and 8.9 billion PBMCs per donor were obtained by leukapheresis. To estimate repertoire size and how much clonotypes are shared between individuals, the study performed deep sequencing of blood TCR repertoires from a few healthy adults.

Healthy HIV-negative adults with no recently reported acute infections or vaccinations were included as donors. All donors were Caucasian adults living in Nashville, Tennessee, USA. CD4+ T cells were enriched through magnetic negative selection, after which naive cells were positively selected on CD45RA and the remaining negative fraction served as the memory subset. After blood collection by leukapheresis, PBMCs were isolated using Ficoll-Histopaque density gradient centrifugation and then cryopreserved in the vapor phase of liquid nitrogen. Analytical flow cytometry was used to check the purity and quantity of every magnetically sorted T cell population. Genomic DNA was isolated from every sorted fraction and measured by UV absorbance on a Nanodrop 2000c. Concerning this clone itself: Its antigen is not yet known. There are no base qualities to consult, and no much larger clone falls within one base.

General findings and caveats noted by the study authors: Estimated clonotype richness was generally larger for naive than for memory subsets. Pairwise subsampling indicated that sequencing depth was expected to affect the degree of clonotype sharing among donors. Roughly 5% of naive CD4, 3.5% of naive CD8, about 2.1% of memory CD4, and around 0.4% of memory CD8 clonotypes were shared across a few donors. Because the study included a small number of donors, the genetic and exposure-history diversity represented was limited. Compared with non-shared clonotypes, the clonotypes found in all four sorted-subset donors had higher generation probabilities. Sampling was restricted to blood, and TCR repertoires in tissues likely differ from the TCR repertoires found in blood. Even with the large sequencing depth, rarefaction of the sorted-subset datasets indicated that sequencing was incomplete.

Using the deep immunoSEQ assay, TCR CDR3 regions were amplified from genomic DNA by multiplex PCR. For each cell subset, the extracted genomic DNA was distributed evenly across all wells of several immunoSEQ 96-well plates, and each plate served as one replicate. Each replicate PCR for sorted subsets received 200 ng genomic DNA, equal to roughly 30,000 T cell genomes. Purified libraries were quantified with a Qubit 3.0 fluorometer, sized on a Bioanalyzer 2100, and re-quantified with the KAPA Library Quantification kit. A separate single-read 150-cycle Illumina NextSeq 550 flow cell was used to sequence each immunoSEQ 96-well plate. From the authors' description of their analysis: Because the immunoSEQ output included only junctional sequences and no quality scores, the filtering could not be the same as the filtering used for full-length reads. Sequences were annotated with PyIR, a Python wrapper for IgBLAST v1.9, using IMGT germline references to assign V/J genes and CDR3. Any read was removed if the V/J assignment was weak (E-value above 1e-6), the CDR3 was missing, or the read contained stop codons, out-of-frame junctions, or ambiguous translated residues. V3J clonotypes were defined by identical inferred V gene, J gene, and CDR3 amino acid sequence. To compute the percentage overlap between repertoires, the number of shared unique clonotypes was divided by the size of the smaller repertoire. Repertoire richness was assessed with RTK rarefaction, the Chao1 estimator, and Recon v2.1 estimates of unobserved clonotypes. Generation probabilities were computed with OLGA for all TCRbeta clonotypes obtained by the gDNA method from several donors. As stored in TCRdb, this immuneACCESS dataset retains in-frame rearrangements with V and J assigned. A fraction of the clones does not appear; measured against another copy, unresolved V genes explain less than half of the discrepancy, and the remainder lacks a known reason. Clone size and V and J calls were adopted from that table, with D and trimming inferred from the DNA. Within this sample are 2 million to 2.5 million clones, with around 90% of them counted one time only. The top ten clones comprise approximately 0.4% of the sample.

The CDR3 spans 14 residues, from the cysteine through the phenylalanine. Of the read, only the CDR3 DNA is kept; its 42 bases are in frame from base 1. CDR1 SGHNT and CDR2 YYREEE were looked up in the germline V gene (reference sequence). Relative to germline, V is missing 4 bases and J is missing 7 bases, with 3 bases of the junction outside any gene match. The sample was naive CD4+ T cells from PBMCs. Read against the paper, the sample's cell subset or site label means: CD45RA+ positively selected. This clonotype was obtained from a man aged 18 to 35 in good health. Some clones in this sample may be carry-over from other donors' samples. The rearrangement combines TRBV5-4 with TRBJ1-4, and TRBD1 aligns with 11 junction nucleotides. The CDR3 reads as follows: CASSPGQGVEKLFF. The sequenced DNA: TGTGCCAGCAGCCCGGGACAGGGGGTTGAAAAACTGTTTTTT.